These 10 T cell receptor beta chains came from one sample sequenced in a study of OX40 agonist ivuxolimab in advanced cancers. Library preparation used the immunoSEQ multiplex PCR assay. The clones in this table, taken by TCRdb from immuneACCESS, are in-frame only. Not every clone is retained; where verified, under half of the shortfall comes from an unresolved V gene, and the cause of the rest is unknown. The sample table records roughly 56,000 clones; 85% to 90% of these occur just once. The top ten hold approximately 0.8% of the sample. Material: CD4+ or CD8+ T cells sorted from blood, obtained in a trial of the OX40 agonist ivuxolimab. The receptors were gathered from an adult with an advanced solid tumor such as melanoma, head and neck, liver or kidney cancer.

CDR3 region: CATSRDQARQQFF. DNA for the CDR3: TGTGCCACCAGCAGAGATCAGGCTCGGCAGCAGTTCTTC. This chain connects TRBV15 to TRBJ2-1; D uncertain. The germline V gene encodes CDR1 LNHNV and CDR2 YYDKDF (reference sequence). The length of the CDR3 is 13 residues. V lost 0 bases, J lost 11 bases, and 11 bases lay in between.

The chain has TRBV19 and TRBJ2-7; D gene unclear. This CDR3 is 14 amino acids long. V was shortened by 3 bases and J by 5 bases, with 14 bases between the two germline ends. Germline values: CDR1 LNHDA, CDR2 SQIVND (reference sequence). The CDR3 here is CASSIQPGFHEQYF. The DNA for the CDR3 is TGTGCCAGTAGTATTCAACCAGGATTCCACGAGCAGTACTTC. Filled out from reference TRBV19 and TRBJ2-7, the complete variable domain reads DGGITQSPKYLFRKEGQNVTLSCEQNLNHDAMYWYRQDPGQGLRLIYYSQIVNDFQKGDIAEGYSVSREKKESFPLTVTSAQKNPTAFYLCASSIQPGFHEQYFGPGTRLTVT.

J is TRBJ1-2 and V is TRBV6-5, with TRBD1 as a possible D gene (5 bases). Germline values: CDR1 MNHEY, CDR2 SVGAGI. The CDR3 totals 12 residues. Trimming removed 7 bases at V and 7 bases at J, with 13 bases between. The CDR3 bases are TGTGCCAGCACTCCGGGGGTGGGTGGCTACACCTTC. It encodes CASTPGVGGYTF.

The sample holds one count of this clone. The chain recombines TRBV30 with TRBJ1-3; D gene unclear. The V end lost 0 bases, the J end lost 0 bases, and 9 bases lay between the germline ends. CDR3 length: 15 residues. The germline gives CDR1 GTSNPN, CDR2 SVGIG (reference sequence). The CDR3 region is CAWSVQLTSGNTIYF. Here the CDR3 DNA reads TGTGCCTGGAGTGTCCAACTCACCTCTGGAAACACCATATATTTT.

The rearrangement links TRBV10-2 to TRBJ1-6; D is perhaps TRBD1 (5 bases). The CDR3 is 16 amino acids. Germline V gene lookup returns CDR1 WSHSY and CDR2 SAAADI. V was cut by 0 bases and J by 6 bases, with 12 bases left in between. CDR3 in DNA: TGCGCCAGCAGTGAGTCGGTCGGGGGGACTAATTCACCCCTCCACTTT. It codes for CASSESVGGTNSPLHF.

The chain uses TRBV4-2 and TRBJ2-5; TRBD2 matches 7 bases. CDR3 length: 17 amino acids. The ends lost 0 bases at V and 2 bases at J; junction bases unmatched: 9. Germline V gene lookup returns CDR1 LGHNA and CDR2 YNFKEQ. DNA for the CDR3: TGTGCCAGCAGCCAAGATTCCGGGCTAGCGGCACAAGAGACCCAGTACTTC. Translating gives CASSQDSGLAAQETQYF.

The V gene is TRBV5-1, the J gene TRBJ2-4; TRBD1 matches at 8 bases. The CDR3 spans 16 residues. The J segment lost 2 bases and the V segment lost 2 bases, leaving 6 bases of the junction unmatched. Germline values: CDR1 SGHRS, CDR2 YFSETQ. The CDR3 sequence: CASSFRQGATKNIQYF. In DNA, the CDR3 is TGCGCCAGCAGCTTCCGTCAGGGGGCGACCAAAAACATTCAGTACTTC.

This clone was picked up a small number of times. The chain links TRBV18 to TRBJ2-5, with a weak D call TRBD2 (5 bases). The CDR3 loop spans 13 amino acids. Germline V gene sequence: CDR1 KGHSH, CDR2 LQKENI. V gave up 6 bases and J gave up 3 bases, with 11 bases separating them. CDR3 amino acids: CASSPDSKETQYF. CDR3 bases: TGTGCCAGCTCTCCGGACTCCAAAGAGACCCAGTACTTC. Drawing the rest from reference TRBV18 and TRBJ2-5, the complete variable domain is NAGVMQNPRHLVRRRGQEARLRCSPMKGHSHVYWYRQLPEEGLKFMVYLQKENIIDESGMPKERFSAEFPKEGPSILRIQQVVRGDSAAYFCASSPDSKETQYFGPGTRLLVL.

The rearrangement uses TRBV18 and TRBJ1-1, with D uncertain. Germline V gene sequence: CDR1 KGHSH, CDR2 LQKENI. The CDR3 is made up of 13 amino acids. Trimming pared 2 bases from V and 6 bases from J, leaving 10 bases between. CDR3 region: CASSPVPRAEAFF. The CDR3 DNA is TGTGCCAGCTCACCAGTACCCCGGGCTGAAGCTTTCTTT.

V usage is TRBV29-1 and J usage is TRBJ1-1; D not certain. There are 13 residues in the CDR3. CDR1 and CDR2 (germline): SQVTM, ANQGSEA. Trimming took 1 base from V and 7 from J, leaving 13 bases between them. CDR3 in amino acids: CSVEGRQINEAFF. In DNA form, the CDR3 reads TGCAGCGTTGAAGGTCGGCAGATAAATGAAGCTTTCTTT.